The TCR beta chain under discussion was sequenced for a study of identical twins. Study-level results: Out-of-frame alpha sequences common to twins exhibited a surplus of low generation probability. Findings depended on cross-sectional statistics rather than tracking the same donors. Beta out-of-frame sequences showed weaker excess twin sharing.

The CDR3 loop spans 11 amino acids. With 7 bases removed from V and 4 bases from J, the gap between germline ends came to 8 bases. Germline values: CDR1 SNHLY, CDR2 FYNNEI. TCRdb passed the 5' RACE reads through MiXCR, listing each CDR3 protein once. The table lists roughly 200,000 distinct CDR3 sequences, more than 6.5% of them singletons, with 1.9% in the top ten. This clonotype was seen more than once but under ten times. The antigen remains unidentified. Separately, the same data were catalogued under a study of yellow fever vaccine responses in identical twins.

The V and J genes are TRBV2 and TRBJ2-7; unclear D gene. Sequencing was done on a sample of memory (CD45RO+) T cells sorted from blood. This receptor was identified in a woman aged 18-29 years in good health. The CDR3 is CASTFAYEQYF. The DNA of the CDR3 is TGTGCCAGCACCTTCGCGTACGAGCAGTACTTC.